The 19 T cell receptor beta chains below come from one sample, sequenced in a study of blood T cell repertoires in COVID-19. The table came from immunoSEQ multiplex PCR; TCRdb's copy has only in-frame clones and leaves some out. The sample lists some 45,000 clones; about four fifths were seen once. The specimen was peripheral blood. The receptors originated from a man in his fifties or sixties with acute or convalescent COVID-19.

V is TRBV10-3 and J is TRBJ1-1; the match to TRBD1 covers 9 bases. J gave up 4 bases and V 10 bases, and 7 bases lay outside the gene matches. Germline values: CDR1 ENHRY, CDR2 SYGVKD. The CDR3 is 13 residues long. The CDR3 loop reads CATCGTGSTEAFF. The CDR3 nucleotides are TGTGCCACTTGCGGGACAGGGAGCACTGAAGCTTTCTTT.

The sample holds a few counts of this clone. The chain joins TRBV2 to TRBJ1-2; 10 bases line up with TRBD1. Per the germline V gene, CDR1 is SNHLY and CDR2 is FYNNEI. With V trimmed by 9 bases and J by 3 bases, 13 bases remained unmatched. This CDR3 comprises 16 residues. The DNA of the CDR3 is TGTGCCAGTACCCTTGCCGGGACAGGGGATCACTATGGCTACACCTTC. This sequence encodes CASTLAGTGDHYGYTF.

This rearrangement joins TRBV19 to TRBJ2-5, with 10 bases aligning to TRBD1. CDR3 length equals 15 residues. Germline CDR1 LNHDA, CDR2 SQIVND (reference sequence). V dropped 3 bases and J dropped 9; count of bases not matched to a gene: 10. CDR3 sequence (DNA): TGTGCCAGTAGTATTGGGACAGGGGAGGCGAGGGCCCAGTACTTC. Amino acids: CASSIGTGEARAQYF.

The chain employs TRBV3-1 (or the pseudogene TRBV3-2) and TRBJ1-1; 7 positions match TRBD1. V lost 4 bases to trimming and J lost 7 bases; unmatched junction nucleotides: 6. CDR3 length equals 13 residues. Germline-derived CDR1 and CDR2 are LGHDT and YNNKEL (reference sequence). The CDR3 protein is CASSLGGDSEAFF. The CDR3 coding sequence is TGTGCCAGCAGCCTTGGAGGGGACAGTGAAGCTTTCTTT.

CDR3 sequence (DNA): TGTGCCAGCAGCCAGGGACAGTTGGGCACAGATACGCAGTATTTT. It codes for CASSQGQLGTDTQYF. The chain combines TRBV3-1 (or the pseudogene TRBV3-2) with TRBJ2-3, with 7 bases lining up with TRBD1. The CDR3 totals 15 residues. Germline CDR1 reads LGHDT; CDR2 reads YNNKEL (reference sequence). V lost 3 bases to trimming and J lost 1 base; unmatched junction nucleotides: 4.

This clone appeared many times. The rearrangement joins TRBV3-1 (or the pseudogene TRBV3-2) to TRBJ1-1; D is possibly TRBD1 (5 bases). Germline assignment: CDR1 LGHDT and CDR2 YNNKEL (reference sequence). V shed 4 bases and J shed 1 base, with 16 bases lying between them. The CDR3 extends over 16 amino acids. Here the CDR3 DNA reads TGTGCCAGCAGCCTTTCCCATCTCGGGGGGAACACTGAAGCTTTCTTT. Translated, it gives CASSLSHLGGNTEAFF.

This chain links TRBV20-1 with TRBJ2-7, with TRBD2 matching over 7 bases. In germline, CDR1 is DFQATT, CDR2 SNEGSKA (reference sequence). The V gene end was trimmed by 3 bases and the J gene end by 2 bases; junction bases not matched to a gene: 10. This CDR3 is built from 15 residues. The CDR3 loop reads CSASERGEITYEQYF. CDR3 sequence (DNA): TGCAGTGCTAGTGAGCGGGGCGAAATCACCTACGAGCAGTACTTC.

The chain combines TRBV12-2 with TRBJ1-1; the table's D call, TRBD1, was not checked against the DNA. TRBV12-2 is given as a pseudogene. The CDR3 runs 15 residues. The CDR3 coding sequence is TGTGCAAGTCGCTATACAGGGACAGGAAACACTGAAGCTTTCTTT. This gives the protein CASRYTGTGNTEAFF.

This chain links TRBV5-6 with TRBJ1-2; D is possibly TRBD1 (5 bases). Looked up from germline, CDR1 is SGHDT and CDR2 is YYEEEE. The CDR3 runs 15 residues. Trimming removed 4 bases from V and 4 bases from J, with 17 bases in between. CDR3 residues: CASSVPSAGGYGYTF. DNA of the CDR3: TGTGCCAGCAGCGTGCCCTCGGCCGGGGGCTATGGCTACACCTTC.

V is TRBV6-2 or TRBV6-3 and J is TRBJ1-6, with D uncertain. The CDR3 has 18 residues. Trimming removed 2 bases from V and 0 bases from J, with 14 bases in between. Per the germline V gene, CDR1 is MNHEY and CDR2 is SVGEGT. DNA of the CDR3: TGTGCCAGCAGTTACGACCTTTGGGCAAGCTCCTATAATTCACCCCTCCACTTT. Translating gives CASSYDLWASSYNSPLHF.

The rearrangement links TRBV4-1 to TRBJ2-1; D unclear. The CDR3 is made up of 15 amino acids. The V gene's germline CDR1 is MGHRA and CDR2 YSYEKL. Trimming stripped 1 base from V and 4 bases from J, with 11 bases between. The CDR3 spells CASSQVGYLYNEQFF. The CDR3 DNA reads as TGCGCCAGCAGCCAAGTGGGCTATTTGTACAATGAGCAGTTCTTC.

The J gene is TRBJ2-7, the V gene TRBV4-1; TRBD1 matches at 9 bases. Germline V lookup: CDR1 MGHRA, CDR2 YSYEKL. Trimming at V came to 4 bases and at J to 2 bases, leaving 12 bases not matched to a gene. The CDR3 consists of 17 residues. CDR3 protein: CASSPGRGQGRPYEQYF. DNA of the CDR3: TGCGCCAGCAGCCCGGGGAGGGGACAGGGTAGGCCCTACGAGCAGTACTTC.

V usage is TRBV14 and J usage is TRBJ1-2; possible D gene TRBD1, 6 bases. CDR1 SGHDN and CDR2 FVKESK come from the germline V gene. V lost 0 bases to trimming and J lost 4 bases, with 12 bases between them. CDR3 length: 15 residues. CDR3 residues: CASSQEGAGVYGYTF. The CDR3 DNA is TGTGCCAGCAGCCAAGAAGGGGCAGGGGTCTATGGCTACACCTTC.

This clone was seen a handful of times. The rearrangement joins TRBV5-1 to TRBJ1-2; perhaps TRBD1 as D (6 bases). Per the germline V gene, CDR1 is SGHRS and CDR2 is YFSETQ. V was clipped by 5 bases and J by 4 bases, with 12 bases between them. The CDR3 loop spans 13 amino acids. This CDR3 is CASRRETGYGYTF. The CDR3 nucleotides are TGCGCCAGCAGGCGGGAGACAGGCTATGGCTACACCTTC.

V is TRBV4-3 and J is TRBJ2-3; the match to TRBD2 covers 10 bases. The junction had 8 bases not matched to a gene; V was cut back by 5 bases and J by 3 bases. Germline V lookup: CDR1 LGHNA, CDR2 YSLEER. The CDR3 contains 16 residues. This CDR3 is CASSFSSGGRTDTQYF. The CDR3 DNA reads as TGCGCCAGCAGCTTTTCTAGCGGGGGAAGGACAGATACGCAGTATTTT.

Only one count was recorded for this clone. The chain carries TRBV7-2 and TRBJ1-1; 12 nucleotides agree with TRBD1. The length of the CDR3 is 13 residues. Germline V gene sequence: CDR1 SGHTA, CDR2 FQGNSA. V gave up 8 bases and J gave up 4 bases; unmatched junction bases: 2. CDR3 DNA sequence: TGTGCCAGCTGGGACAGGGGGCTCACTGAAGCTTTCTTT. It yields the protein CASWDRGLTEAFF. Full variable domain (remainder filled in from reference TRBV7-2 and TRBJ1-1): GAGVSQSPSNKVTEKGKDVELRCDPISGHTALYWYRQSLGQGLEFLIYFQGNSAPDKSGLPSDRFSAERTGGSVSTLTIQRTQQEDSAVYLCASWDRGLTEAFFGQGTRLTVV.

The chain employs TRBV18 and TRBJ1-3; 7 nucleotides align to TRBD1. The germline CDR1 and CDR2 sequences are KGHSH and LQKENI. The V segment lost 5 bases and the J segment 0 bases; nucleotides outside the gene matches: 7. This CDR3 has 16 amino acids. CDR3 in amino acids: CASSEGQARSGNTIYF. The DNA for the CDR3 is TGTGCCAGCTCAGAAGGACAGGCGCGCTCTGGAAACACCATATATTTT.

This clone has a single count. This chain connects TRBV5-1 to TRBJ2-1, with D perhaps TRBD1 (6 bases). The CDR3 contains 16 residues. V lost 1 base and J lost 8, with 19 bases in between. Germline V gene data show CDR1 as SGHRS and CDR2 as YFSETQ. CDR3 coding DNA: TGCGCCAGCAGCTTGAGGTCAGGGGAATTCCGCTATGAGCAGTTCTTC. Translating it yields CASSLRSGEFRYEQFF. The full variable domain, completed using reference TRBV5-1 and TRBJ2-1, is KAGVTQTPRYLIKTRGQQVTLSCSPISGHRSVSWYQQTPGQGLQFLFEYFSETQRNKGNFPGRFSGRQFSNSRSEMNVSTLELGDSALYLCASSLRSGEFRYEQFFGPGTRLTVL.

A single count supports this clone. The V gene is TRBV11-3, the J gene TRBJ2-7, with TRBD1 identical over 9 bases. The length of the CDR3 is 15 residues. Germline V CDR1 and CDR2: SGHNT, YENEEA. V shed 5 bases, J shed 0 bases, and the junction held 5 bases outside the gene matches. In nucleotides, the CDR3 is TGTGCCAGCAGCCTGGGACAGGGAAGCTCCTACGAGCAGTACTTC. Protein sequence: CASSLGQGSSYEQYF.